Listed below are T cell receptor beta chains from one sample, sequenced in a study of T cells in Graves' hyperthyroidism and ophthalmopathy. TCRdb processed the multiplex PCR reads anew with MiXCR; each CDR3 protein has one entry. Among approximately 600,000 distinct CDR3 sequences listed, 12% to 15% were seen once. Material: blood. These receptors were collected from a woman aged 18-29 years with Graves' ophthalmopathy. The CDR3 runs from the conserved cysteine through the conserved F or W. D genes are given only for firm matches. Some rows have no size entry. The others give once, few or many, or a class for an expanded clone.

TGTGCCACCGGGGGGGCGGGAGGAGTAGATACGCAGTATTTT CATGGAGGVDTQYF TRBV6-1 TRBD2 14 TRBJ2-3 many
TGTGCCAGCAGTTTATTCCCGAGGAAGCCTGGGGCCAACGTCCTGACTTTC CASSLFPRKPGANVLTF TRBV28 . 17 TRBJ2-6 many
TGCGCCAGCAGCTTGGAGTCTTCGAACACTGAAGCTTTCTTT CASSLESSNTEAFF TRBV5-1 . 14 TRBJ1-1 many
TGTGCCAGCAAAAGACAGGGGGACTATGAGCAGTTCTTC CASKRQGDYEQFF TRBV27 TRBD1 13 TRBJ2-1 .
TGTGCCAGCAGTTTATCCTATATAGCGGGGAGCTCCTACAATGAGCAGTTCTTC CASSLSYIAGSSYNEQFF TRBV28 TRBD2 18 TRBJ2-1 many
TGTGCCAGCAGCTTCCCGGGACAGACCTACGAGCAGTTCTTC CASSFPGQTYEQFF TRBV11-2 TRBD1 14 TRBJ2-1 .
TGTGCCAGCAGCCGTCTAAATCCTGGAAACACCATATATTTT CASSRLNPGNTIYF TRBV12-3/TRBV12-4 . 14 TRBJ1-3 few
TGTGCCAGCAGTCGACAGGGTCGGAGCAATCAGCCCCAGCATTTT CASSRQGRSNQPQHF TRBV2 TRBD1 15 TRBJ1-5 few
TGTGCCAGCAGTGAAGGGTACAGGGAAGCTTTCTTT CASSEGYREAFF TRBV6-1 . 12 TRBJ1-1 few
TGTGCCTGCTGGGTTTCTGGATGGGGCTACGAGCAGTACTTC CACWVSGWGYEQYF TRBV30 . 14 TRBJ2-7 many
TGTGCCAGCAGCGCCCCCGGGACAGGGAGAGAGACCCAGTACTTC CASSAPGTGRETQYF TRBV7-9 TRBD1 15 TRBJ2-5 .
TGTGCCAGCAGTTTTCTTTTTGACGGGACTAGCGGGGTCACAGATACGCAGTATTTT CASSFLFDGTSGVTDTQYF TRBV27 TRBD2 19 TRBJ2-3 many
TGTGCCAGCGGGGGACAGGACACTGAAGCTTTCTTT CASGGQDTEAFF TRBV6-1 TRBD1 12 TRBJ1-1 many
TGCAGCGTTGAATCCAGCGGGGGTGGCTACACCTTC CSVESSGGGYTF TRBV29-1 . 12 TRBJ1-2 .
TGTGCCAGCAGACCCGGGAGCGGGAGCTTTAATGAGCAGTTCTTC CASRPGSGSFNEQFF TRBV7-3 TRBD2 15 TRBJ2-1 few
TGTGCTAGTGGTTTGGTAATAGGGGCGCAGGCCACTGAAGCTTTCTTT CASGLVIGAQATEAFF TRBV12-5 . 16 TRBJ1-1 many
TGTGCCAGCAGTGACAGGGCCCCGAGGACAGGGGGCCACACTGAAGCTTTCTTT CASSDRAPRTGGHTEAFF TRBV6-4 TRBD1 18 TRBJ1-1 .
TGTGCCAGCAGTTTATCGTATGTGGCTGGGGGGAGGGAGACCCAGTACTTC CASSLSYVAGGRETQYF TRBV27 . 17 TRBJ2-5 .
TGCGCCAGCCATACCCCGGGCGGCACAGATACGCAGTATTTT CASHTPGGTDTQYF TRBV5-1 . 14 TRBJ2-3 many
TGCAGTGCTGCTACCGACAGGTCTGGAAACACCATATATTTT CSAATDRSGNTIYF TRBV20-1 . 14 TRBJ1-3 .
TGTGCCAGCAGCTTCGGGGGGCCGCAGTATTTT CASSFGGPQYF TRBV28 . 11 TRBJ2-3 .
TGTGCCAGCAGCGTACAGTTAAACACTGAAGCTTTCTTT CASSVQLNTEAFF TRBV13 . 13 TRBJ1-1 once
TGTGCCAGCAGCGAAACAGGGTCTGGGGCCAACGTCCTGACTTTC CASSETGSGANVLTF TRBV6-1 . 15 TRBJ2-6 many
TGTGCCAGCACCTTCAGGGGGGGCTCCTACAATGAGCAGTTCTTC CASTFRGGSYNEQFF TRBV12-3/TRBV12-4 . 15 TRBJ2-1 many
TGTGCCACCAATGACCAAGAGCGGGGGAGCTCCTACAATGAGCAGTTCTTC CATNDQERGSSYNEQFF TRBV24-1 TRBD2 17 TRBJ2-1 .
TGTGCCAGCAGTTTAGGGGGACTAGCGGGAGACACCGGGGAGCTGTTTTTT CASSLGGLAGDTGELFF TRBV28 TRBD2 17 TRBJ2-2 many
TGTGCCACCAGAGGTATTCGAATGGGGGCCTTCTCTGGGGCCAACGTCCTGACTTTC CATRGIRMGAFSGANVLTF TRBV15 . 19 TRBJ2-6 few
TGTGCCAGCAGCGTTACCGGGACAGGGCACACTGAAGCTTTCTTT CASSVTGTGHTEAFF TRBV9 TRBD1 15 TRBJ1-1 .
TGTGCCAGCAGTTTGCGGGTTTCTCAGGGGGCGGGGTATGGCTACACCTTC CASSLRVSQGAGYGYTF TRBV27 TRBD1 17 TRBJ1-2 .
TGTGCCAGCAGCCACCTGTCGGGGCCCTCCTACGAGCAGTACTTC CASSHLSGPSYEQYF TRBV7-9 . 15 TRBJ2-7 many
TGTGCCAGCAGACGGCTCCGGGAAGGGAATTCACCCCTCCACTTT CASRRLREGNSPLHF TRBV6-1 . 15 TRBJ1-6 .
TGTGCCAGCAGCCAAGGGCTTTCGACTAGCGGGAGGTGGGATACGCAGTATTTT CASSQGLSTSGRWDTQYF TRBV3-1 TRBD2 18 TRBJ2-3 many
TGTGCCAGCAGTTACGACGGCGGGAGGGCCCAGGAGACCCAGTACTTC CASSYDGGRAQETQYF TRBV6-2/TRBV6-3 TRBD2 16 TRBJ2-5 .
TGTGCCAGCAGTTTGGGTGGCGGGGGGTACAATGAGCAGTTCTTC CASSLGGGGYNEQFF TRBV12-3/TRBV12-4 TRBD2 15 TRBJ2-1 many
TGTGCCAACAGGTCCGGGGGCGGAACCGGGATGACCCAGTACTTC CANRSGGGTGMTQYF TRBV7-9 . 15 TRBJ2-5 .
TGTGCCAGTAGTATAGGGGCTGGGGTTAGCGGCACAGATACGCAGTATTTT CASSIGAGVSGTDTQYF TRBV19 . 17 TRBJ2-3 few
TGTGCCAGCAGCCGCGGGCCCCTGGGAAATCAGCCCCAGCATTTT CASSRGPLGNQPQHF TRBV12-3/TRBV12-4 . 15 TRBJ1-5 many
TGTGCCAGCAGTTACCACACCGGGACTACCCAAGACCTAGCCAAAAACATTCAGTACTTC CASSYHTGTTQDLAKNIQYF TRBV6-2/TRBV6-3 TRBD2 20 TRBJ2-4 many
TGCAGTGCTAGAGATCACGCGCGGGATCGCACCGGGGAGCTGTTTTTT CSARDHARDRTGELFF TRBV20-1 . 16 TRBJ2-2 .
TGTGCCAGCAGTCAGGGGGCAGGGGGGGAGACCCAGTACTTC CASSQGAGGETQYF TRBV12-3/TRBV12-4 TRBD1 14 TRBJ2-5 many
TGTGCCAGCAGCCTCCAGGACAGGGGAGAGACCCAGTACTTC CASSLQDRGETQYF TRBV3-1 TRBD1 14 TRBJ2-5 many
TGTGCCAGTAGTCGCCAAAGTGGGGACAGGGGGCATGAGAACTATGGCTACACCTTC CASSRQSGDRGHENYGYTF TRBV19 TRBD1 19 TRBJ1-2 few
TGTGCCAGCAGCGGACTAGCGGGAGGTGCAGATACGCAGTATTTT CASSGLAGGADTQYF TRBV7-3 TRBD2 15 TRBJ2-3 many
TGTGCCAGCAGTCCCTCGATAGGGGAGGGAGATACGCAGTATTTT CASSPSIGEGDTQYF TRBV6-1 TRBD2 15 TRBJ2-3 many
TGCAGCGCCGGAAGGGGGGCACAGCCCAATGAGCAGTTCTTC CSAGRGAQPNEQFF TRBV29-1 . 14 TRBJ2-1 .
TGTGCCGGTAGTCGACCGGACATCGACAATCAGCCCCAGCATTTT CAGSRPDIDNQPQHF TRBV19 . 15 TRBJ1-5 .
TGTGCCAGCAGTTACTCGAAGGGACTAGCGGGAGAACGTGAGCAGTTCTTC CASSYSKGLAGEREQFF TRBV6-5 TRBD2 17 TRBJ2-1 many
TGCGCCAGCAGCCAATGGACCACCTACGAGCAGTACTTC CASSQWTTYEQYF TRBV4-1 . 13 TRBJ2-7 many
TGTGCCAGCAGGACTGCGGGAGTACATCAAGAGACCCAGTACTTC CASRTAGVHQETQYF TRBV11-3 TRBD2 15 TRBJ2-5 few
TGTGCCAGCAGTTTCCCGGGACAGGGAATCGATGGCTACACCTTC CASSFPGQGIDGYTF TRBV12-3/TRBV12-4 TRBD1 15 TRBJ1-2 many
TGTGCCAGCAGCCAAGAGTTCGGCACAGATACGCAGTATTTT CASSQEFGTDTQYF TRBV3-1 . 14 TRBJ2-3 many
TGTGCCAGCAGTTTAGGACAGGGGGGGAACACTGAAGCTTTCTTT CASSLGQGGNTEAFF TRBV27 TRBD1 15 TRBJ1-1 many
TGTGCCAGCTCGGGACATAGGGGGTGGGGAGCTTTCTTT CASSGHRGWGAFF TRBV28 . 13 TRBJ1-1 many